This section outlines one TCR beta chain sequence together with its context. Here immunoSEQ multiplex PCR was the method, and the copy in TCRdb shows in-frame clones only, minus some. The table records tens of thousands of clones, 85% of them present only once. Trimming cost V 7 bases and J 4 bases, with 18 bases left between them. Germline V gene lookup returns CDR1 LNHDA and CDR2 SQIVND (reference sequence). This CDR3 has 15 amino acids. The sample is drawn from a study of OX40 agonist ivuxolimab in advanced cancers. V gene TRBV19 combines with J gene TRBJ2-3; unclear D gene. The clonotype originates from an adult with an advanced solid tumor such as melanoma, head and neck, liver or kidney cancer. Material: CD4+ or CD8+ T cells sorted from blood, obtained in a trial of the OX40 agonist ivuxolimab. The CDR3 region is CASKTRPTSADTQYF. CDR3 bases: TGTGCCAGTAAGACCAGGCCAACGAGCGCAGATACGCAGTATTTT.